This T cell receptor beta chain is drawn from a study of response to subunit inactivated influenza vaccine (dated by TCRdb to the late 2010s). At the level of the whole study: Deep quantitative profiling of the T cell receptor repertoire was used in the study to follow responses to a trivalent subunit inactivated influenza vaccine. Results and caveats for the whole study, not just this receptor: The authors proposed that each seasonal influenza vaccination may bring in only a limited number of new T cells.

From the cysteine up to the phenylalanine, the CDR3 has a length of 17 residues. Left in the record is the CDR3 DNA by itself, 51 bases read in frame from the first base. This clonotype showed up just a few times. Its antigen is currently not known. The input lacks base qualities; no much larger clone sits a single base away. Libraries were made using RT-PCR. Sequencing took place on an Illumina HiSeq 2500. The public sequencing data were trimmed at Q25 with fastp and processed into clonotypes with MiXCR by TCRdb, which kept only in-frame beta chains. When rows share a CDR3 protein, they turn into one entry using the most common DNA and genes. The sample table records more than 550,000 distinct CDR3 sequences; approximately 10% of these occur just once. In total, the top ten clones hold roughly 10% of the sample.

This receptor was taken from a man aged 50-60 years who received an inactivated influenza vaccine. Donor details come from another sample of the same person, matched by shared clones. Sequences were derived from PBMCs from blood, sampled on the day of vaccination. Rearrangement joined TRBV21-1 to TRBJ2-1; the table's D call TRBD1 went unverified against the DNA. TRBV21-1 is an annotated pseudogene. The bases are TGTGCCAGCAGCAAAGTCCCCTTGGGTAGCGTCTGCAATGAGCAGTTCTTC. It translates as CASSKVPLGSVCNEQFF.